One and the same sample provided the 3 T cell receptor beta chains below, sequenced in a study of blood T cell repertoires in COVID-19. Clones were read by immunoSEQ multiplex PCR, and TCRdb kept only the in-frame ones, dropping some. The table shows around 110,000 clones, with over 75% occurring only once. Sequencing was carried out using peripheral blood. Receptors originate from a man aged 55 to 70 with active or convalescent COVID-19.

The count of this clone is one. This rearrangement joins TRBV6-6 to TRBJ2-7, with 11 positions matching TRBD2. Trimming at V came to 7 bases and at J to 4 bases, leaving 6 bases not matched to a gene. Germline loops: CDR1 MNHNY, CDR2 SVGAGI (reference sequence). CDR3 size: 14 residues. CDR3 nucleotides: TGTGCCAGCAATCTGGGACTAGCGGATTACGAGCAGTACTTC. Protein: CASNLGLADYEQYF.

This sequence joins TRBV5-5 and TRBJ2-5; D perhaps matches TRBD1 (7 bases). Germline values: CDR1 SGHKS, CDR2 YYEKEE (reference sequence). With 4 bases removed from V and 5 bases from J, the gap between germline ends came to 15 bases. The CDR3 length is 14 residues. CDR3 region: CASSQRRGPETQYF. The DNA of the CDR3 is TGTGCCAGCAGCCAGAGGAGGGGGCCGGAGACCCAGTACTTC.

The chain combines TRBV3-1 (or the pseudogene TRBV3-2) with TRBJ2-1; 7 bases match TRBD1. This CDR3 has 15 residues. Looked up from germline, CDR1 is LGHDT and CDR2 is YNNKEL (reference sequence). The V segment lost 6 bases and the J segment 5 bases; nucleotides outside the gene matches: 10. The CDR3 DNA reads as TGTGCCAGCAGGTACACAGGGGCCTTAGACAATGAGCAGTTCTTC. Its translation: CASRYTGALDNEQFF.